Given below is one TCR beta chain in context. Its recognized antigen is unknown. Nothing much larger sits one base from this clone, and base qualities are not available. This sample is drawn from a study of CD8 T cells in ankylosing spondylitis (dated by TCRdb to 2016 to 2017). With regard to the full study: T cell receptor beta repertoires were profiled in healthy donors and ankylosing spondylitis patients so that disease-linked TCR variants could be found. In total, the full study cohort was made up of 85 to 140 healthy donors and 20 to 25 ankylosing spondylitis patients. Peripheral blood samples were taken, and synovial fluid was additionally collected from ankylosing spondylitis patients. Study-wide conclusions, independent of this receptor: A CD8+ phenotype was shown by the disease-linked clones, which were found at relatively low frequencies in peripheral blood. Significant enrichment of the disease-linked clones was reported in matched synovial fluid samples from ankylosing spondylitis patients. Some of the motif variants had been reported before in the synovial fluid and blood of reactive arthritis patients, a finding that suggests common disease-initiation mechanisms. Blood from ankylosing spondylitis patients appeared to be characterized by a TCR beta motif composed of about eight highly homologous amino acid variants.

The CDR3 contains 13 residues, cysteine and phenylalanine counted. Only the CDR3 DNA is retained, 39 bases long and in frame from the first base. In the germline V gene, CDR1 corresponds to SGHVS and CDR2 to FNYEAQ. Between the V and J ends, shortened by 4 bases and 5 bases respectively, the junction contains 11 bases. Instrument on record: Illumina HiSeq 2500. Quantitative 5'-RACE with molecular barcodes was used to prepare TCR beta libraries. Regarding the original processing steps: To identify disease-linked TCR variants, a new computational method was used, one built on a probabilistic model of VDJ rearrangement. TCRdb reprocessed the public reads (quality trimming at Q25 with fastp, clone calling with MiXCR) and kept in-frame beta chains. Each CDR3 protein appears once, grouped with its most common genes and DNA. These V and J calls rely on TCRdb rather than the paper's analysis. Recorded for this sample are 100,000 to 150,000 distinct CDR3 sequences; 9.3% of them occurred a single time. Of the sample, roughly 3.4% falls within the top ten clones.

This receptor was identified in a male donor with ankylosing spondylitis or in good health (not recorded which). Material: blood, either unsorted or a sorted T cell fraction (not recorded which). The sequence links TRBV7-6 to TRBJ2-5; D gene: possibly TRBD2, on 5 matching bases. The CDR3 here reads CASSWTSLETQYF. The nucleotide sequence is given as TGTGCCAGCAGCTGGACTTCACTGGAGACCCAGTACTTC.